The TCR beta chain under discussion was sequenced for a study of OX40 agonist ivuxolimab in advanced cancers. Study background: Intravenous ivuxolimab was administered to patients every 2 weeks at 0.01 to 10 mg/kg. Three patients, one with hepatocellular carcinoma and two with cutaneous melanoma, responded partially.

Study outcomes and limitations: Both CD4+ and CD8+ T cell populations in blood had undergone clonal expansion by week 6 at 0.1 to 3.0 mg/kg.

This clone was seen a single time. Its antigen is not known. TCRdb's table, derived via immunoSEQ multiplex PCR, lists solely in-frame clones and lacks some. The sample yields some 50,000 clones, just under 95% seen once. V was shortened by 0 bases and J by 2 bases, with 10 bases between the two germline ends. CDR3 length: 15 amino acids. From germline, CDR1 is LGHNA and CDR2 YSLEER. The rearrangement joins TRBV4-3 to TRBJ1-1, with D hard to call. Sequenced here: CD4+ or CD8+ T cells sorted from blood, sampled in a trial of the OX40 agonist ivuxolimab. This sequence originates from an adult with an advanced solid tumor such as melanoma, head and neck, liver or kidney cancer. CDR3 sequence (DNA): TGCGCCAGCAGCCAAGATTACGGACCTAACACTGAAGCTTTCTTT. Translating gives CASSQDYGPNTEAFF.